This TCR beta chain originates from a study of shared clonotypes between healthy human individuals. Across the study: Researchers assigned three CD4 naive, three CD4 memory, two CD8 naive and one CD8 memory plate to each donor. Whole-study findings and limits: All-four-donor shared clonotypes had higher generation probabilities than non-shared clonotypes did. Sorted-subset sequencing, rarefaction showed, was incomplete despite large depth.

A note on this clone: Its matching antigen is unknown.

As handled by the study authors: Filtering differed for immunoSEQ, which gave only junction sequences without quality scores. The table came from immunoSEQ multiplex PCR; TCRdb's copy has only in-frame clones and leaves some out. For V, J and clone size, that table is used; D and trimming come from the DNA. The repertoire consists of approximately 100,000 clones, with roughly 70% occurring once and the leading ten covering around 26%. The sequenced material came from memory CD8+ T cells sorted from blood. Stated subset: CD45RO+ cells pooled with CCR7-negative TemRA cells. This TCR derives from a woman in her thirties in good health.

The CDR3 sequence is CASSLFGGYYNEQFF. CDR3 DNA sequence: TGTGCCAGCAGTTTATTCGGGGGATACTACAATGAGCAGTTCTTC. The chain uses TRBV28 and TRBJ2-1; D is perhaps TRBD2 (6 bases). V was trimmed by 1 base and J by 3 bases, leaving 10 bases between them. Germline V gives CDR1 MDHEN, CDR2 SYDVKM. The CDR3 loop spans 15 amino acids.